This TCR beta chain was sequenced in a study of blood T cell repertoires in COVID-19. Per the original methods: How many nucleated cells were present was estimated from reference gene primer amplification. Clones were read by immunoSEQ multiplex PCR, and TCRdb kept only the in-frame ones, dropping some. The D gene and trimming were derived from the DNA, and the V and J assignments and clone size from that table. The sample carries about 70,000 clones, about 91% recorded once. Unmatched junction bases numbered 9, after V lost 4 bases and J lost 7 bases. Germline V CDR1 and CDR2: SGDLS, YYNGEE. The CDR3 has 15 residues.

The sequence was collected from a man aged 50 to 60 with active COVID-19. Sequenced: peripheral blood. V usage is TRBV9 and J usage is TRBJ2-1, with 9 bases that match TRBD2. The CDR3, as DNA: TGTGCCAGCAGCAACGCGGGGGGGCCGGGGAATGAGCAGTTCTTC. This sequence encodes CASSNAGGPGNEQFF.